This T cell receptor (beta chain) was sequenced in a study of shared clonotypes between healthy human individuals. This CDR3 region has 12 residues. CDR1 is SEHNR, CDR2 FQNEAQ, per germline (reference sequence). Trimming left V 5 bases short and J 8 bases short, with 9 bases between. CD45RO negativity and positive selection for CCR7 defined naive CD8 cells, a population that excluded terminally differentiated effector memory CD45RA+ cells. Measured with immunoSEQ multiplex PCR; TCRdb has only the in-frame clones, and not every one. The sample includes around 2,100,000 clones, roughly 94% of them seen just once. A remark on this clone: Other DNA sequences of this sample code for an identical CDR3.

The sequencing sample was made of naive CD8+ T cells sorted from blood. The gene calls are TRBV7-9 and TRBJ1-4, with D unresolved. This clonotype originated in a man between 18 and 35 years old in good health. The CDR3 bases are TGTGCCAGCAGCCCTTTGGGGGAAAAACTGTTTTTT. It codes for CASSPLGEKLFF.